This T cell receptor beta chain was identified in a study of CD8 T cells in Susac syndrome. Study-wide context: Active disease was present in 5 or 6 of the sequenced Susac syndrome patients, whereas fewer than 10 of them were in remission. Findings and caveats of the study: Clonal expansion did not appear in Susac syndrome CD4+ T cell repertoires.

The CDR3 consists of 15 residues. Per the germline V gene, CDR1 is LNHNV and CDR2 is YYDKDF (reference sequence). The ends were cut back, 1 base at V and 2 bases at J, with 11 bases in the middle. After extraction with the RNeasy kit, roughly 0.5 to 1 ug of the RNA was reverse transcribed using random hexamers. TCRdb independently ran MiXCR on the immunoSEQ multiplex PCR reads; one entry per CDR3 protein. The data show 130,000 to 150,000 distinct CDR3 sequences, with approximately 96% seen just once and 0.084% held by the top ten. Comment on this clonotype: No antigen is known for it.

This sequence was found in a human donor with Susac syndrome. Sequenced: CD4+ T cells from PBMCs. The chain joins TRBV15 to TRBJ1-1; perhaps TRBD1 as D (6 bases). The CDR3 DNA sequence: TGTGCCACCAGCAGAGCGGGACATTCTAACACTGAAGCTTTCTTT. Translating gives CATSRAGHSNTEAFF.